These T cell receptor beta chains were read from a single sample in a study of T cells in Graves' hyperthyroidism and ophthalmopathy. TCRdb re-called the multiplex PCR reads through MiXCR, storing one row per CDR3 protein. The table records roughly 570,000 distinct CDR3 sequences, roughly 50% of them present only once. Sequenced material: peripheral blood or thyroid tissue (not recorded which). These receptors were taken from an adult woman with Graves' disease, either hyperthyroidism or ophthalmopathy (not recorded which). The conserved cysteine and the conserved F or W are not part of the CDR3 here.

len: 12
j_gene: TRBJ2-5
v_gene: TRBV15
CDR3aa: ATSITEYQETQY

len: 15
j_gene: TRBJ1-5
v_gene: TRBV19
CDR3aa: ASSGKDRGQDNQPQH

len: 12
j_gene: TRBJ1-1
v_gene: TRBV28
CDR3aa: ASSPDREVTEAF

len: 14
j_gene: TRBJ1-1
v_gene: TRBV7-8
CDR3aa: ASSLGFSRSNTEAF

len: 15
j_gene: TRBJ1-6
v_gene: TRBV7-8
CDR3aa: ASSLAPFAPISSPLH

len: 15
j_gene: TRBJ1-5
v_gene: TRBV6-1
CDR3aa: ASSYSASPYSNQPQH

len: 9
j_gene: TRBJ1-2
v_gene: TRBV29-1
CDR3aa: SVDPRDGYT

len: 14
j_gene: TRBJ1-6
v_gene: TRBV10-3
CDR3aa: AISERQGESHSPLH

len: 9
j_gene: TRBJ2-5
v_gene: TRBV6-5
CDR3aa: ATRGQETQY

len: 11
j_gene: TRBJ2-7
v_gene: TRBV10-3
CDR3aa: AISQGDRIEQY

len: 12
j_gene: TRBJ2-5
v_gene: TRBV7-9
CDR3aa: ASSLVPNQETQY

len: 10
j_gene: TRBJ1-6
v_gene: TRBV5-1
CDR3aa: ASSLNDSPLH

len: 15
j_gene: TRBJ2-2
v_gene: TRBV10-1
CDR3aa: ASSPGQAGGGTGELF

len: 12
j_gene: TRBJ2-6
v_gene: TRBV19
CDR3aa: ASELGTGANVLT

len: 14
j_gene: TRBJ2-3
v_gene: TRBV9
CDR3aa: ASSRSQGLSTDTQY

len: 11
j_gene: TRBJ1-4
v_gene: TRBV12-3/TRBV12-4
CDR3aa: ASSSNTGEKLF

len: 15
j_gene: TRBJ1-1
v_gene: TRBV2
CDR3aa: ASAWAGQGAANTEAF